The 5 T cell receptor beta chains reported below all come from one sample, sequenced in a study of OX40 agonist ivuxolimab in advanced cancers. Profiling relied on immunoSEQ multiplex PCR, and the TCRdb table lists in-frame clones only, not all of them. The data hold fewer than 70,000 clones, with roughly 84% observed a single time. The sample consisted of CD4+ or CD8+ T cells sorted from blood, taken in a trial of the OX40 agonist ivuxolimab. Receptors were obtained from an adult with an advanced solid tumor such as melanoma, head and neck, liver or kidney cancer.

The J gene is TRBJ2-2, the V gene TRBV19; TRBD1 agrees at 7 bases. The junction had 3 bases not matched to a gene; V was cut back by 5 bases and J by 6 bases. CDR1 is LNHDA, CDR2 SQIVND, per germline (reference sequence). The CDR3 length is 13 residues. The CDR3 coding sequence is TGTGCCAGTAGTCTTGACAGGGCCGGGGAGCTGTTTTTT. This gives the protein CASSLDRAGELFF.

The CDR3: CASSMGDRVLGSQHF. The CDR3 nucleotides read TGTGCCAGTAGTATGGGGGACAGGGTCCTAGGATCCCAGCATTTT. The rearrangement joins TRBV19 to TRBJ1-5, with 9 bases identical to TRBD1. The CDR3 loop spans 15 amino acids. Unmatched junction bases numbered 11, after V lost 3 bases and J lost 11 bases. Germline V CDR1 and CDR2: LNHDA, SQIVND (reference sequence).

J is TRBJ2-3 and V is TRBV29-1; the D is unclear. Trimming left V 4 bases short and J 4 bases short, with 12 bases between. The CDR3 loop spans 13 amino acids. The germline gives CDR1 SQVTM, CDR2 ANQGSEA. CDR3 protein: CSVGVGNADTQYF. CDR3 nucleotide sequence: TGCAGCGTTGGAGTAGGCAACGCAGATACGCAGTATTTT.

Only one count was recorded for this clone. The V call is TRBV5-5, the J call TRBJ1-4, with a possible D match to TRBD1 (6 bases). V was shortened by 4 bases and J by 6 bases, with 16 bases between the two germline ends. The V gene's germline CDR1 is SGHKS and CDR2 YYEKEE (reference sequence). The CDR3 is 15 amino acids. CDR3 bases: TGTGCCAGCAGCCTGGGGGGCAGGGTCGATGAAAAACTGTTTTTT. Encoded protein: CASSLGGRVDEKLFF.

The V call is TRBV7-9, the J call TRBJ1-2; D not resolved. Trimming shortened V by 1 base and J by 4 bases, and 10 bases separated the two germline ends. Germline V CDR1 and CDR2: SEHNR, FQNEAQ (reference sequence). The CDR3 is 14 amino acids. The CDR3 sequence is CASSLVEKAYGYTF. The CDR3, as DNA: TGTGCCAGCAGCTTAGTGGAGAAAGCCTATGGCTACACCTTC.